This section outlines one TCR beta chain sequence together with its context. What this receptor recognizes is not known. No base qualities exist here, and no much larger clone lies one base off it. Healthy HIV-negative adults with no recently reported acute infections or vaccinations were included as donors. Every donor was a Caucasian adult living in Nashville, Tennessee, USA. CD4+ T cells were enriched through magnetic negative selection, after which naive cells were positively selected on CD45RA and the remaining negative fraction served as the memory subset. Blood was obtained by leukapheresis, after which PBMCs were separated by Ficoll-Histopaque density gradient centrifugation and cryopreserved in liquid nitrogen vapor phase. Purity and quantity of every magnetically sorted T cell population were checked by analytical flow cytometry. Genomic DNA was isolated from each sorted fraction and quantified by UV absorbance on a Nanodrop 2000c.

The data belong to a study of shared clonotypes between healthy human individuals (dated by TCRdb to the early 2020s). With respect to the entire study: The cohort included a few men and a couple of women between 18 and 49 years of age. For each donor, CD4 naive and CD4 memory were each given three plates, CD8 naive was given two plates, and CD8 memory was given one plate. The study deeply sequenced blood TCR repertoires of about five healthy adults to estimate repertoire size and the extent of clonotype sharing between individuals. To increase sequencing depth and limit assay-specific biases, different laboratories used diverse techniques to prepare libraries and sequence TCR repertoires. Between about 0.8 and 8.9 billion PBMCs per donor were obtained by leukapheresis. Results the study describes overall, beyond this receptor: The small number of donors limited the genetic and exposure-history diversity represented. Clonotypes shared by all four sorted-subset donors showed higher generation probabilities than non-shared clonotypes. Pairwise subsampling indicated that sequencing depth was expected to affect the degree of clonotype sharing among donors. Rarefaction of sorted-subset datasets indicated incomplete sequencing despite the large sequencing depth. Estimated clonotype richness was generally larger for naive than for memory subsets. Across a handful of donors, around 5% of naive CD4, roughly 3.3% of naive CD8, 2.3% of memory CD4, and over 0.35% of memory CD8 clonotypes were shared. Only blood was sampled, and tissue TCR repertoires likely differ from those in blood.

TCR CDR3 regions were amplified from genomic DNA by multiplex PCR using the deep immunoSEQ assay. For each cell subset, the extracted genomic DNA was distributed evenly across all wells of several immunoSEQ 96-well plates, and each plate served as one replicate. For sorted subsets, around 200 ng genomic DNA, equal to tens of thousands of T cell genomes, was loaded into each replicate PCR. The purified libraries were quantified using a Qubit 3.0 fluorometer, sized with a Bioanalyzer 2100, and then quantified again using the KAPA Library Quantification kit. Every immunoSEQ 96-well plate was sequenced on a separate single-read 150-cycle Illumina NextSeq 550 flow cell. For the original study's pipeline: The immunoSEQ output contained only junctional sequences without quality scores, so filtering could not match that applied to full-length reads. Sequences were annotated with PyIR, a Python wrapper for IgBLAST v1.9, and V/J genes and CDR3 were assigned using IMGT germline references. Reads with weak V/J assignments (E-value above 1e-6), missing CDR3, stop codons, out-of-frame junctions, or ambiguous translated residues were removed. V3J clonotypes were defined as sequences sharing the same inferred V gene, J gene, and CDR3 amino acid sequence. Percentage overlap between repertoires was computed as shared unique clonotypes divided by the size of the smaller repertoire. Richness of each repertoire was evaluated using RTK rarefaction, the Chao1 estimator, and Recon v2.1 estimates of unobserved clonotypes. Generation probabilities were computed with OLGA for all TCRbeta clonotypes obtained by the gDNA method from a handful of donors. TCRdb re-hosts the immuneACCESS table, in-frame sequences only. Its copies lack some clones; in the studies checked, an unresolved V gene accounts for under half of them, and the cause for the rest is not known. V, J and clone size derive from that table, while D and trimming were established from the DNA sequence. This sample holds 850,000 to 1,200,000 clones; 70% to 80% were observed only once. The ten most abundant clones make up about 1.5% of the sample.

A distance of 13 bases separates the germline ends of V and J, which lose 0 bases and 6 bases respectively. From the cysteine up to the phenylalanine, the CDR3 has a length of 14 residues. Only the CDR3 part of the read is kept: 42 bases, read in frame from the first base. The germline V gene gives CDR1 as SGDLS and CDR2 as YYNGEE. Sequencing used memory CD4+ T cells sorted from blood. The sample's cell subset or site label is to be understood as: CD45RA-negative fraction. The clonotype comes from a man aged 18 to 30 in good health. The sequence is built from TRBV9 and TRBJ2-7; a tentative D match to TRBD2 spans 6 bases. The bases are TGTGCCAGCAGCGTAGGGGTTCAGGGACTCGAGCAGTACTTC. It encodes CASSVGVQGLEQYF.